Shown below are 28 T cell receptor beta chains from a single sample sequenced in a study of T cells after yellow fever vaccination (dated by TCRdb to about 2019). Receptor amplification or capture employed 5' RACE. Sequencer: Illumina HiSeq 2500. The public reads were reprocessed in TCRdb via fastp at Q25 and MiXCR, keeping in-frame beta chains. Identical CDR3 protein sequences are pooled into one entry, listed with their most common genes and DNA. Here the sample has hundreds of thousands of distinct CDR3 sequences; roughly 13% occur a single time. The leading ten clones occupy around an eighth of the sample. The treatment or condition label of this sample denotes: live attenuated yellow fever vaccine strain. The sample here was PBMCs, taken on the day of the yellow fever booster vaccination. The receptors were sampled from a man aged 25 to 45 who received the YFV17D yellow fever vaccine.

The gene calls are TRBV12-3 or TRBV12-4 and TRBJ2-2; 11 nucleotides line up with TRBD2. Unmatched junction bases numbered 5, after V lost 9 bases and J lost 5 bases. The CDR3 extends over 14 amino acids. CDR3 bases: TGTGCCAGTAAACTAGCGGGAGTTACCGGGGAGCTGTTTTTT. Protein product: CASKLAGVTGELFF.

This clonotype turned up a few times. This chain connects TRBV6-1 to TRBJ2-7, with TRBD1 identical over 9 bases. V lost 2 bases to trimming and J lost 5 bases; unmatched junction nucleotides: 7. This CDR3 region has 15 residues. Per germline, CDR1 MNHNS and CDR2 SASEGT. CDR3 residues: CASSEPGQGGDEQYF. As DNA, the CDR3 is TGTGCCAGCAGTGAACCGGGACAGGGAGGTGACGAGCAGTACTTC.

V usage is TRBV7-6 and J usage is TRBJ2-5; 7 bases match TRBD1. Per the germline V gene, CDR1 is SGHVS and CDR2 is FNYEAQ. V shed 5 bases, J shed 5 bases, and the junction held 14 bases outside the gene matches. CDR3 length equals 16 residues. The CDR3 sequence is CASSPVSTGLGETQYF. The CDR3 DNA follows: TGTGCCAGCAGCCCCGTCTCGACAGGGCTGGGGGAGACCCAGTACTTC.

This clonotype turned up a few times. The chain carries TRBV30 and TRBJ1-2, with D uncertain. Trimming pared 2 bases from V and 8 bases from J, leaving 12 bases between. Germline V gene data show CDR1 as GTSNPN and CDR2 as SVGIG (reference sequence). The CDR3 contains 12 residues. CDR3 in DNA: TGTGCCTGGAGTTATAGCCTTGAGGGCTACACCTTC. It is translated as CAWSYSLEGYTF. The complete variable domain, with remaining parts taken from reference TRBV30 and TRBJ1-2, reads SQTIHQWPATLVQPVGSPLSLECTVEGTSNPNLYWYRQAAGRGLQLLFYSVGIGQISSEVPQNLSASRPQDRQFILSSKKLLLSDSGFYLCAWSYSLEGYTFGSGTRLTVV.

This chain uses TRBV10-3 with TRBJ2-7; D is ambiguous. The length of the CDR3 is 13 residues. Germline assignment: CDR1 ENHRY and CDR2 SYGVKD. V was pared by 7 bases and J by 2 bases, with 12 bases between. In DNA form, the CDR3 reads TGTGCCATCACCGAAGGGTCCACCTACGAGCAGTACTTC. Protein product: CAITEGSTYEQYF.

There are a few counts of this clonotype. CDR3 amino acids: CASSSLSSGTGELFF. CDR3 bases: TGTGCCAGCAGCTCTCTGTCAAGTGGCACCGGGGAGCTGTTTTTT. This rearrangement joins TRBV7-6 to TRBJ2-2; D gene ambiguous. Looked up from germline, CDR1 is SGHVS and CDR2 is FNYEAQ. Trimming pared 4 bases from V and 4 bases from J, leaving 13 bases between. This CDR3 is built from 15 residues.

The sample holds a few counts of this clonotype. J is TRBJ2-1 and V is TRBV19; TRBD2 agrees at 10 bases. The V gene end was trimmed by 1 base and the J gene end by 0 bases; junction bases not matched to a gene: 0. CDR1 LNHDA and CDR2 SQIVND come from the germline V gene (reference sequence). The CDR3 consists of 16 residues. The CDR3 region is CASSIASGSSYNEQFF. The CDR3 bases are TGTGCCAGTAGTATAGCTAGCGGGAGCTCCTACAATGAGCAGTTCTTC.

The rearrangement uses TRBV5-6 and TRBJ1-4; tentative D call: TRBD1 (5 bases). Deletions cut 2 bases from V and 2 bases from J, with 16 bases between. The CDR3 is 17 residues long. In germline, CDR1 is SGHDT, CDR2 YYEEEE. CDR3 region: CASSFGTGADTNEKLFF. The CDR3 bases are TGTGCCAGCAGCTTCGGGACCGGAGCAGACACTAATGAAAAACTGTTTTTT.

This clonotype was found a few times. V gene TRBV29-1 combines with J gene TRBJ2-1; 11 bases align to TRBD2. V lost 7 bases, J lost 4 bases, and 6 bases stayed unmatched. Germline values: CDR1 SQVTM, CDR2 ANQGSEA. The length of the CDR3 is 14 residues. Here the CDR3 DNA reads TGCAGCGCCCCCCTAGCGGGAGGTTACAATGAGCAGTTCTTC. It yields the protein CSAPLAGGYNEQFF.

The gene calls are TRBV5-6 and TRBJ2-7; D is perhaps TRBD1 (5 bases). Trimming removed 4 bases at V and 3 bases at J, with 14 bases between. Germline V gene sequence: CDR1 SGHDT, CDR2 YYEEEE. The CDR3 sequence is 14 residues long. The CDR3 here is CASSPRVRCYEQYF. CDR3 bases: TGTGCCAGCAGCCCCAGGGTCCGCTGCTACGAGCAGTACTTC.

This clonotype has a handful of counts. The genes are TRBV11-2 and TRBJ2-2, with TRBD2 as a possible D gene (6 bases). Trimming left V 6 bases short and J 4 bases short, with 15 bases between. CDR1 is SGHAT and CDR2 is FQNNGV in the germline V gene. There are 15 residues in the CDR3. CDR3 loop: CASRAGSGGTGELFF. CDR3 sequence (DNA): TGTGCCAGCAGAGCCGGGAGCGGAGGCACCGGGGAGCTGTTTTTT.

This clonotype was seen a few times. The chain uses TRBV13 and TRBJ2-3; D is perhaps TRBD1 (5 bases). The CDR3 sequence is 15 residues long. Germline lookup yields CDR1 PRHDT and CDR2 FYEKMQ (reference sequence). V was pared by 3 bases and J by 0 bases, with 10 bases between. This CDR3 reads CASSFRAPSTDTQYF. In nucleotides, the CDR3 is TGTGCCAGCAGCTTCAGGGCGCCTAGCACAGATACGCAGTATTTT.

The chain couples TRBV7-2 to TRBJ1-1; 7 bases line up with TRBD1. CDR3 size: 15 residues. Germline V lookup: CDR1 SGHTA, CDR2 FQGNSA. V gave up 5 bases and J gave up 5 bases; unmatched junction bases: 11. The DNA of the CDR3 is TGTGCCAGCAGCCCAGGGGGGGGGCGGAAAACTGAAGCTTTCTTT. Residues: CASSPGGGRKTEAFF. Looking up the rest from reference TRBV7-2 and TRBJ1-1 gives the full variable domain: GAGVSQSPSNKVTEKGKDVELRCDPISGHTALYWYRQSLGQGLEFLIYFQGNSAPDKSGLPSDRFSAERTGGSVSTLTIQRTQQEDSAVYLCASSPGGGRKTEAFFGQGTRLTVV.

This clonotype was picked up a small number of times. This chain connects TRBV6-6 to TRBJ2-3; D gene unclear. Germline assignment: CDR1 MNHNY and CDR2 SVGAGI (reference sequence). This CDR3 has 12 amino acids. The V end was cut by 7 bases, the J end by 2 bases, with 7 bases between. CDR3 sequence: CASTVPTDTQYF. DNA of the CDR3: TGTGCCAGCACGGTTCCCACAGATACGCAGTATTTT.

V and J are TRBV2 and TRBJ2-7; TRBD1 matches 7 bases. Germline V lookup: CDR1 SNHLY, CDR2 FYNNEI. The CDR3 consists of 14 residues. With V trimmed by 6 bases and J by 2 bases, 7 bases remained unmatched. The CDR3: CASSTGVFPYEQYF. The CDR3 region has the DNA TGTGCCAGCAGCACAGGGGTCTTTCCCTACGAGCAGTACTTC.

This clonotype has just a few counts. The gene calls are TRBV5-1 and TRBJ2-3, with D possibly being TRBD1 (5 bases). The germline gives CDR1 SGHRS, CDR2 YFSETQ. V dropped 5 bases and J dropped 4 bases, with 14 bases sitting between them. The CDR3 length is 14 residues. CDR3 nucleotides: TGCGCCAGCAGTTACAGGACCCCCCCAGATACGCAGTATTTT. This codes for CASSYRTPPDTQYF.

This clonotype was seen a few times. The DNA for the CDR3 is TGTGCCTGGAGTGTACTGAGGGGGGTCTACGAGCAGTACTTC. This sequence encodes CAWSVLRGVYEQYF. This chain joins TRBV30 and TRBJ2-7; D could derive from TRBD1 or TRBD2 (6 bases each). The germline gives CDR1 GTSNPN, CDR2 SVGIG (reference sequence). V gave up 0 bases and J gave up 3 bases, with 12 bases separating them. The CDR3 is 14 amino acids.

This clonotype was seen ten or more times. The CDR3 nucleotides read TGTGCCAGCAGCTTATCACGGACCTTAGACTACGAGCAGTACTTC. It is translated as CASSLSRTLDYEQYF. V and J are TRBV7-8 and TRBJ2-7; no definite D call. The germline gives CDR1 SGHVS, CDR2 FQNEAQ. The CDR3 loop spans 15 amino acids. V lost 2 bases, J lost 3 bases, and 14 bases lay in between.

This clonotype was picked up a small number of times. This rearrangement joins TRBV9 to TRBJ2-1; possibly TRBD2 for D (5 bases). CDR1 is SGDLS, CDR2 YYNGEE, per germline. The CDR3 covers 15 residues. Trimming stripped 2 bases from V and 4 bases from J, with 13 bases between. In DNA, the CDR3 is TGTGCCAGCAGCGTTGGCGGGTTGAAGTACAATGAGCAGTTCTTC. It encodes CASSVGGLKYNEQFF.

V and J are TRBV6-5 and TRBJ2-1; perhaps D is TRBD1 or TRBD2 (5 bases each). Germline V gives CDR1 MNHEY, CDR2 SVGAGI. Trimming removed 0 bases at V and 7 bases at J, with 13 bases between. CDR3 length equals 15 residues. Here the CDR3 reads CASSYSEGFMNEQFF. CDR3 sequence (DNA): TGTGCCAGCAGTTACTCAGAGGGGTTTATGAATGAGCAGTTCTTC.

In this sample, this clonotype turned up a few times. The CDR3, as DNA: TGTGCCAGCAGCCAGGAGCGGATAGCCAAAAACATTCAGTACTTC. Translating gives CASSQERIAKNIQYF. The chain combines TRBV3-1 with TRBJ2-4; perhaps TRBD2 as D (5 bases). Germline lookup yields CDR1 LGHDT and CDR2 YNNKEL (reference sequence). V was shortened by 3 bases and J by 0 bases, with 9 bases between the two germline ends. The CDR3 totals 15 residues.

This clonotype was recorded a few times. The chain combines TRBV10-1 with TRBJ2-3, with TRBD2 matching 10 bases. V lost 9 bases, J lost 5 bases, and 14 bases stayed unmatched. This CDR3 region has 16 residues. Germline V CDR1 and CDR2: WNHNN, SYGVQD (reference sequence). CDR3 sequence: CASSKTSGLPGDTQYF. The CDR3 nucleotides read TGCGCCAGTTCGAAGACTAGCGGGCTACCGGGAGATACGCAGTATTTT.

This clonotype was detected a few times. This chain links TRBV7-9 with TRBJ2-2; possibly TRBD1 or TRBD2 for D (5 bases each). This CDR3 spans 14 amino acids. Germline CDR1 is SEHNR and CDR2 is FQNEAQ (reference sequence). The V end lost 7 bases, the J end lost 5 bases, and 14 bases lay between the germline ends. CDR3 coding DNA: TGTGCCAGCAAGTGGGGGAGAGGTACCGGGGAGCTGTTTTTT. It yields the protein CASKWGRGTGELFF.

The chain links TRBV19 to TRBJ2-7; 8 bases agree with TRBD2. There are 14 residues in the CDR3. CDR1 is LNHDA, CDR2 SQIVND, per germline (reference sequence). V gave up 6 bases and J gave up 2 bases; unmatched junction bases: 6. As DNA, the CDR3 is TGTGCCAGTAGCCACACTAGCGGAGCCTACGAGCAGTACTTC. Translated: CASSHTSGAYEQYF.

This clonotype occurred a few times. At one boundary the junction diverges from the germline segment, which might be a read error. V usage is TRBV5-1 and J usage is TRBJ2-5; D is perhaps TRBD2 (5 bases). Germline assignment: CDR1 SGHRS and CDR2 YFSETQ. This CDR3 contains 11 residues. DNA of the CDR3: TGCGCCAGCCGCTCGGACTCCGAGCCCCACTTC. Encoded protein: CASRSDSEPHF.

The table lists this clonotype with a few counts. The rearrangement uses TRBV18 and TRBJ2-1; D unclear. The V gene lost 3 bases and the J gene lost 7 bases, with 7 bases spanning the gap. This CDR3 contains 12 residues. Germline V gene data show CDR1 as KGHSH and CDR2 as LQKENI. The DNA for the CDR3 is TGTGCCAGCTCACCCAATAGTAATGAGCAGTTCTTC. Encoded protein: CASSPNSNEQFF.

V and J are TRBV6-2 or TRBV6-3 and TRBJ1-5; the match to TRBD1 covers 12 bases. CDR1 and CDR2 from the germline V gene are MNHEY and SVGEGT. V dropped 4 bases and J dropped 6; count of bases not matched to a gene: 4. The CDR3 has 15 residues. In nucleotides, the CDR3 is TGTGCCAGCAGTTCCGGGACAGGGGGCATTCAGCCCCAGCATTTT. Protein sequence: CASSSGTGGIQPQHF.

This clonotype has at least ten counts. V is TRBV7-2 and J is TRBJ2-1; possibly TRBD1 for D (5 bases). The V and J ends lost 1 base and 4 bases respectively, with 17 bases between them. This CDR3 has 17 residues. Germline V lookup: CDR1 SGHTA, CDR2 FQGNSA. CDR3 amino acids: CASSLGRQGRTYNEQFF. CDR3 nucleotide sequence: TGTGCCAGCAGCTTAGGCCGGCAGGGTAGAACTTACAATGAGCAGTTCTTC.